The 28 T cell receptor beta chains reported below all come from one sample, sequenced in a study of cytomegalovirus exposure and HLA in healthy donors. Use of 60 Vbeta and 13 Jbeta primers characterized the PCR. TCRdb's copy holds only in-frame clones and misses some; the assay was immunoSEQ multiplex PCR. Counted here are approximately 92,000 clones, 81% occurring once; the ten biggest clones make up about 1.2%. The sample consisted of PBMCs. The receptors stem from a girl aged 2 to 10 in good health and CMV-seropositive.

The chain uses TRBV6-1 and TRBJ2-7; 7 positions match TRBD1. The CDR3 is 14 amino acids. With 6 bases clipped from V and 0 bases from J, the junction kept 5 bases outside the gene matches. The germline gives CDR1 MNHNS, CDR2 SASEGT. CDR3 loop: CASSLGQASYEQYF. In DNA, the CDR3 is TGTGCCAGCAGCCTCGGACAGGCCTCCTACGAGCAGTACTTC.

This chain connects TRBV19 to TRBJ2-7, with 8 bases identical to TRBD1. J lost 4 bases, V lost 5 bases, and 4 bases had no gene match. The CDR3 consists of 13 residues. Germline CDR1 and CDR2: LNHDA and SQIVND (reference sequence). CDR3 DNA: TGTGCCAGTAGTGCAGGGACAGGTTACGAGCAGTACTTC. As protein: CASSAGTGYEQYF.

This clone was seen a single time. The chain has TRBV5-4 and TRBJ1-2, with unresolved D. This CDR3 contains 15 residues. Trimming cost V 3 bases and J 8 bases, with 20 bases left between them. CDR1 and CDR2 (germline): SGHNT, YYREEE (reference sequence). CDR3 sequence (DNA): TGTGCCAGCAGCTCGCAGGACTCCTTTCCCTACGGCTACACCTTC. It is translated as CASSSQDSFPYGYTF.

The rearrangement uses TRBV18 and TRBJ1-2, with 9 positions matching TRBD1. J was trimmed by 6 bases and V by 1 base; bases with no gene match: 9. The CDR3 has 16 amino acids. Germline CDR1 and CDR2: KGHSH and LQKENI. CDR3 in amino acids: CASSPQKGQGLNGYTF. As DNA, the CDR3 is TGTGCCAGCTCACCACAAAAGGGACAGGGTTTAAATGGCTACACCTTC.

This CDR3 reads CASIRTSGRGVEQFF. The CDR3 DNA follows: TGTGCCAGCATCCGAACTAGCGGGAGGGGGGTTGAGCAGTTCTTC. The chain is built from TRBV6-6 and TRBJ2-1; 13 bases match TRBD2. The CDR3 loop spans 15 amino acids. Losses at the gene ends were 7 bases for V and 9 bases for J; bases not matched to a gene: 9. CDR1 is MNHNY and CDR2 is SVGAGI in the germline V gene (reference sequence).

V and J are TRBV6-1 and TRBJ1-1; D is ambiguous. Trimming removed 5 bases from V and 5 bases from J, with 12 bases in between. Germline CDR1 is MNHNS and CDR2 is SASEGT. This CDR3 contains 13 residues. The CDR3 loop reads CASSLTPVTEAFF. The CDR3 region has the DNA TGTGCCAGCAGTTTGACTCCGGTTACTGAAGCTTTCTTT.

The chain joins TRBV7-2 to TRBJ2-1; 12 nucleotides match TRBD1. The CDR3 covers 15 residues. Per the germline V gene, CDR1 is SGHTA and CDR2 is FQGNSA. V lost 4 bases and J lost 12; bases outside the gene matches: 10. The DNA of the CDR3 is TGTGCCAGCAGCTCCCGGGACAGGGGGCGAGGGGGGCAGTTCTTC. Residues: CASSSRDRGRGGQFF.

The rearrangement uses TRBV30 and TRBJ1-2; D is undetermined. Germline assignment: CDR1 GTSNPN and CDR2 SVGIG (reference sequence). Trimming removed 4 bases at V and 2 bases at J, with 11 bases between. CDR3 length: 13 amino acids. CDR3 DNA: TGTGCCTGGATCTTGAGCGGCAACTATGGCTACACCTTC. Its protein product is CAWILSGNYGYTF.

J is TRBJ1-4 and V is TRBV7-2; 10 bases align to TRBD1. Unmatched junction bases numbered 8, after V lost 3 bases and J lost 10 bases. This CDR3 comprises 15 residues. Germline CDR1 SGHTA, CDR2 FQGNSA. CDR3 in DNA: TGTGCCAGCAGCTTGCGTCCCGGGACAGGGGCAAAACTGTTTTTT. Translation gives CASSLRPGTGAKLFF.

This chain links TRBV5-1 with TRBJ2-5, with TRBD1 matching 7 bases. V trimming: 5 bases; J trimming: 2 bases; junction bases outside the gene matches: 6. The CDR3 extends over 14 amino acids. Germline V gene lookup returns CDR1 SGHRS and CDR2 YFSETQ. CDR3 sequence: CASSRDSTQETQYF. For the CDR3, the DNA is TGCGCCAGCAGTCGGGACAGTACGCAAGAGACCCAGTACTTC.

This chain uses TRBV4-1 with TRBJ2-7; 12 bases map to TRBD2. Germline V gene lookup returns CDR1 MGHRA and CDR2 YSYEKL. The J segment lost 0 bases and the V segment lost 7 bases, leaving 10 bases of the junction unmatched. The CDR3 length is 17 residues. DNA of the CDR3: TGCGCCAGCAACGCGGGACTAGCGGGCAGGAGCTCCTACGAGCAGTACTTC. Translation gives CASNAGLAGRSSYEQYF.

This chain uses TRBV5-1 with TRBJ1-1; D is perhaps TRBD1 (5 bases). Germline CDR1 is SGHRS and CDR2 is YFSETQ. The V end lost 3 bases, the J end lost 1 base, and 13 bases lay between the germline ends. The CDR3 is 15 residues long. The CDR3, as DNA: TGCGCCAGCAGCTGGGGGACTCAGGAGAACACTGAAGCTTTCTTT. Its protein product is CASSWGTQENTEAFF. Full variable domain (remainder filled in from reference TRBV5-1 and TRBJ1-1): KAGVTQTPRYLIKTRGQQVTLSCSPISGHRSVSWYQQTPGQGLQFLFEYFSETQRNKGNFPGRFSGRQFSNSRSEMNVSTLELGDSALYLCASSWGTQENTEAFFGQGTRLTVV.

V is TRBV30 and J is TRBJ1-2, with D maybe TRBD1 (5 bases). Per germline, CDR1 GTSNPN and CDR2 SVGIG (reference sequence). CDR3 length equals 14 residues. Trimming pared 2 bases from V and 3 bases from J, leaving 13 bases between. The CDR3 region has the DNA TGTGCCTGGAGTCTCGGCCAGGGTGACTATGGCTACACCTTC. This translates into CAWSLGQGDYGYTF. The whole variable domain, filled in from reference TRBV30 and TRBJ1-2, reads SQTIHQWPATLVQPVGSPLSLECTVEGTSNPNLYWYRQAAGRGLQLLFYSVGIGQISSEVPQNLSASRPQDRQFILSSKKLLLSDSGFYLCAWSLGQGDYGYTFGSGTRLTVV.

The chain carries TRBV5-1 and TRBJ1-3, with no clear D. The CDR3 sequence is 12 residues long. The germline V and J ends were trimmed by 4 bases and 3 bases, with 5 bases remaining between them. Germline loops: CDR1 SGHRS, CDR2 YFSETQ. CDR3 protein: CASSRDGNTIYF. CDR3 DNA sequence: TGCGCCAGCAGCCGGGATGGAAACACCATATATTTT.

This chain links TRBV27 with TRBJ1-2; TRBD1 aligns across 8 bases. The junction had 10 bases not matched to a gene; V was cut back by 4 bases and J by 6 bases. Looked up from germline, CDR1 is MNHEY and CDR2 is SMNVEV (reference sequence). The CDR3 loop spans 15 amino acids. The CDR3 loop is CASSSSPDREDGYTF. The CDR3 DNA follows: TGTGCCAGCAGTTCATCCCCGGACAGGGAGGATGGCTACACCTTC.

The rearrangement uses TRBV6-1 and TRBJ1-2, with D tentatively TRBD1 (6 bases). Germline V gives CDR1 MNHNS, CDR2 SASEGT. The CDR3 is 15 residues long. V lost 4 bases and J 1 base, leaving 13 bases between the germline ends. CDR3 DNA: TGTGCCAGCAGTGTACAGGGCCTAATTAACTATGGCTACACCTTC. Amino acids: CASSVQGLINYGYTF.

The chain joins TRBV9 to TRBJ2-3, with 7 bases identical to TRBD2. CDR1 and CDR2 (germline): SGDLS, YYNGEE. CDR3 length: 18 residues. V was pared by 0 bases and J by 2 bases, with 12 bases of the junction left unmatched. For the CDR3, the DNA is TGTGCCAGCAGCGTAGTGTTACCAGCGGGAACTTCCACAGATACGCAGTATTTT. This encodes CASSVVLPAGTSTDTQYF.

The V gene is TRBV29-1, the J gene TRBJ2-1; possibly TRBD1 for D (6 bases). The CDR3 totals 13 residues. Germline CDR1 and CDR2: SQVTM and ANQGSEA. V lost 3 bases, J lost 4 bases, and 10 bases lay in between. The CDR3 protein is CSVEYREYNEQFF. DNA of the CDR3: TGCAGCGTTGAGTACAGGGAATACAATGAGCAGTTCTTC.

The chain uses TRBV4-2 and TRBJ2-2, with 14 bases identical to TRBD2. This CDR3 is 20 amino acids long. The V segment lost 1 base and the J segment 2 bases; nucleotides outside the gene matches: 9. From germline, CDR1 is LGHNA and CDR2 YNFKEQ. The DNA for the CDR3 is TGTGCCAGCAGCCAAGTCCGGGGACTAGCGGGAGTCCCCAACACCGGGGAGCTGTTTTTT. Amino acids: CASSQVRGLAGVPNTGELFF.

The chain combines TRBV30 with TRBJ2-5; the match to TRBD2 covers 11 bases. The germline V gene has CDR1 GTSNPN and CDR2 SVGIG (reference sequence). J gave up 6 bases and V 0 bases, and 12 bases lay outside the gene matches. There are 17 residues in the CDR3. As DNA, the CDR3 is TGTGCCTGGAGTGTACATCATAGCGGGAGGGCAAGTAAGACCCAGTACTTC. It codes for CAWSVHHSGRASKTQYF.

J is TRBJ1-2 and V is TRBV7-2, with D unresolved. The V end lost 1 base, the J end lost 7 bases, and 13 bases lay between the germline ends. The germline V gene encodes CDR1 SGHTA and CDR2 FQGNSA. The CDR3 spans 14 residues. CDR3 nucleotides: TGTGCCAGCAGCTTAGGGGCTAAGAACACTGGCTACACCTTC. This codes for CASSLGAKNTGYTF.

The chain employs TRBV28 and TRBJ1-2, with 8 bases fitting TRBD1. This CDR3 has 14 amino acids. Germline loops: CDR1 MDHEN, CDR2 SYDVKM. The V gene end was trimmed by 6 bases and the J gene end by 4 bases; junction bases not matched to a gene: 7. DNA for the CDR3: TGTGCCAGCAGGATACAGGGGGTTTCCTATGGCTACACCTTC. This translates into CASRIQGVSYGYTF.

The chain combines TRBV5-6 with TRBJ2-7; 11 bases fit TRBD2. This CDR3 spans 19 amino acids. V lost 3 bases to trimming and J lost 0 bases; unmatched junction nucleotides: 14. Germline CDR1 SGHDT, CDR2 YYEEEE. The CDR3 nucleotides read TGTGCCAGCAGCTCCGATCTAGCGGGAGGACCCCTATACTCCTACGAGCAGTACTTC. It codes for CASSSDLAGGPLYSYEQYF.

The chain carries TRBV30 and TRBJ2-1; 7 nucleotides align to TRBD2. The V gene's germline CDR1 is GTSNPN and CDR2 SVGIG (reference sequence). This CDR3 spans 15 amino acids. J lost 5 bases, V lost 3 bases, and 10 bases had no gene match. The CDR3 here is CAWRWGGRTDNEQFF. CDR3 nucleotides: TGTGCCTGGAGATGGGGAGGGAGGACGGACAATGAGCAGTTCTTC.

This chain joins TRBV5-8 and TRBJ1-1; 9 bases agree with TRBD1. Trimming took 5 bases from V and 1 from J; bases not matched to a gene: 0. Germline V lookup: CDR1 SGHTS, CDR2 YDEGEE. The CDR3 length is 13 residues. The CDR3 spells CASRDRGNTEAFF. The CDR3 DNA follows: TGTGCCAGCAGGGACAGGGGGAACACTGAAGCTTTCTTT.

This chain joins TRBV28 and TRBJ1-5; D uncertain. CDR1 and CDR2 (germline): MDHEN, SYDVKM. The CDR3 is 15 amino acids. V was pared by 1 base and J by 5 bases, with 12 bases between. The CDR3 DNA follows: TGTGCCAGCAGTTTATTTACGAGGGAGGATCAGCCCCAGCATTTT. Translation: CASSLFTREDQPQHF.

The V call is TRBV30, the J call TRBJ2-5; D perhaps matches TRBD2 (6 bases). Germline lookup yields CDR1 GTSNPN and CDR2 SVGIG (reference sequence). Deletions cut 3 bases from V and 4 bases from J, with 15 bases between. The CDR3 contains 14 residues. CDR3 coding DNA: TGTGCCTGGAGGCACGGGGGAGTAATAGAGACCCAGTACTTC. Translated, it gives CAWRHGGVIETQYF.

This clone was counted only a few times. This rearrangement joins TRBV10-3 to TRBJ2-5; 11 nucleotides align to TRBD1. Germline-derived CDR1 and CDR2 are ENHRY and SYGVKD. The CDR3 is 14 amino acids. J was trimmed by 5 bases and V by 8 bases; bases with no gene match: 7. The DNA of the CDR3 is TGTGCCATCCGCGGACAGGGGGCGCCTGAGACCCAGTACTTC. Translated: CAIRGQGAPETQYF.